This is a list of T cell receptor beta chains from one sample in a study of OX40 agonist ivuxolimab in advanced cancers. TCRdb's table, derived via immunoSEQ multiplex PCR, lists solely in-frame clones and lacks some. The sample yields about 58,000 clones, around nine tenths seen once. The source was CD4+ or CD8+ T cells sorted from blood, collected in a trial of the OX40 agonist ivuxolimab. The receptors come from an adult with an advanced solid tumor such as melanoma, head and neck, liver or kidney cancer. Each CDR3 is given with its conserved first and last residue. Fields, in order: D gene, J gene, V gene, clone size, CDR3 length, CDR3 protein, CDR3 DNA. D genes are given only for firm matches. The listing skips clone size in some rows; elsewhere it reads once, few, many or a size class.

TRBD1	TRBJ2-2	TRBV7-3	NA	17	CASSLTRGQGSTGELFF	TGTGCCAGCAGCTTAACGAGGGGACAGGGGTCCACCGGGGAGCTGTTTTTT
NA	TRBJ1-1	TRBV27	NA	13	CASSRLGGAEAFF	TGTGCCAGCAGTCGGTTGGGGGGGGCTGAAGCTTTCTTT
NA	TRBJ2-4	TRBV5-4	NA	16	CASSLDIGAGKNIQYF	TGTGCCAGCAGCTTGGATATCGGGGCGGGGAAAAACATTCAGTACTTC
NA	TRBJ2-3	TRBV6-6	NA	14	CASSYRGYSDTQYF	TGTGCCAGCAGTTACAGGGGATACTCAGATACGCAGTATTTT
NA	TRBJ1-3	TRBV5-6	NA	17	CASSLFTGRSSGNTIYF	TGTGCCAGCAGCTTATTTACCGGCAGGTCCTCTGGAAACACCATATATTTT
TRBD1	TRBJ1-6	TRBV15	NA	17	CATSSGQGETRSSPLHF	TGTGCCACCAGCAGCGGACAGGGGGAAACGCGCAGTTCACCCCTCCACTTT
NA	TRBJ2-7	TRBV11-3	few	11	CASSAGYEQYF	TGTGCCAGCAGCGCAGGCTACGAGCAGTACTTC
TRBD1	TRBJ1-1	TRBV6-5	NA	14	CASSYSTGISEAFF	TGTGCCAGCAGTTACTCGACAGGGATCTCTGAAGCTTTCTTT
TRBD1	TRBJ2-7	TRBV27	few	15	CASSPLIGQGIEQYF	TGTGCCAGCAGTCCCCTAATTGGACAGGGGATCGAGCAGTACTTC
NA	TRBJ1-5	TRBV15	NA	14	CATSRMDRDQPQHF	TGTGCCACCAGCAGGATGGATCGGGATCAGCCCCAGCATTTT
NA	TRBJ1-2	TRBV7-2	NA	14	CASSLGRGDYGYTF	TGTGCCAGCAGCTTAGGGCGGGGAGACTATGGCTACACCTTC
NA	TRBJ2-7	TRBV18	NA	12	CASSPSAGEQYF	TGTGCCAGCTCACCGTCGGCCGGGGAGCAGTACTTC
TRBD2	TRBJ2-7	TRBV9	NA	14	CASSSMTSGYEQYF	TGTGCCAGCAGCTCTATGACTAGCGGCTACGAGCAGTACTTC
TRBD1	TRBJ1-1	TRBV2	NA	12	CASRGGPFEAFF	TGTGCCAGCAGAGGGGGCCCCTTTGAAGCTTTCTTT
NA	TRBJ2-5	TRBV20-1	NA	11	CSAPTRSTQYF	TGCAGTGCTCCGACTAGGTCGACCCAGTACTTC
NA	TRBJ1-2	TRBV9	NA	14	CASSVSSGGGGYTF	TGTGCCAGCAGCGTATCGTCCGGAGGTGGCGGCTACACCTTC
TRBD1	TRBJ2-5	TRBV7-9	NA	14	CASSPLGQKGTQYF	TGTGCCAGCAGCCCCCTGGGACAGAAGGGGACCCAGTACTTC
NA	TRBJ1-1	TRBV7-9	NA	12	CASSFGQTEAFF	TGTGCCAGCAGCTTCGGACAGACAGAAGCTTTCTTT
TRBD2	TRBJ2-3	TRBV7-3	NA	17	CASSFSIAGLGTDTQYF	TGTGCCAGCAGCTTTTCGATAGCGGGCCTTGGCACAGATACGCAGTATTTT
TRBD1	TRBJ2-7	TRBV5-1	NA	14	CASRTGPTGYEQYF	TGCGCCAGCAGGACAGGGCCGACTGGCTACGAGCAGTACTTC
TRBD2	TRBJ2-1	TRBV2	few	13	CASNRGGYNEQFF	TGTGCCAGCAATCGGGGGGGGTACAATGAGCAGTTCTTC
TRBD1	TRBJ1-2	TRBV6-6	NA	15	CASSLGQGQDYGYTF	TGTGCCAGCAGCCTTGGACAGGGGCAGGACTATGGCTACACCTTC
NA	TRBJ2-7	TRBV5-8	NA	15	CASSSYGTSYYEQYF	TGTGCCAGCAGCTCCTACGGGACCTCTTACTACGAGCAGTACTTC
TRBD2	TRBJ2-7	TRBV28	NA	15	CASSLLAGGPYEQYF	TGTGCCAGCAGTTTATTAGCGGGAGGGCCTTACGAGCAGTACTTC
NA	TRBJ1-3	TRBV30	NA	13	CAWQKRQVHTIYF	TGTGCCTGGCAAAAGAGACAGGTCCACACCATATATTTT
NA	TRBJ2-7	TRBV19	NA	15	CASSPQTATVSEQYF	TGTGCCAGTAGTCCCCAGACAGCGACCGTCTCGGAGCAGTACTTC
TRBD1	TRBJ1-1	TRBV4-1	NA	14	CASSQVPGTAEAFF	TGCGCCAGCAGCCAAGTTCCCGGGACAGCTGAAGCTTTCTTT
NA	TRBJ1-2	TRBV12-5	NA	15	CASGFGTSYNYGYTF	TGTGCTAGTGGTTTTGGGACATCTTATAACTATGGCTACACCTTC
NA	TRBJ1-2	TRBV14	NA	16	CASSRSRDARIYGYTF	TGTGCCAGCAGCCGGAGCCGGGACGCAAGAATCTATGGCTACACCTTC
NA	TRBJ2-3	TRBV29-1	NA	15	CSVRGLASGTDTQYF	TGCAGCGTCAGGGGGTTGGCTAGCGGCACAGATACGCAGTATTTT
NA	TRBJ1-2	TRBV30	few	15	CAWSVLRGAGNGYTF	TGTGCCTGGAGTGTACTCAGGGGCGCGGGTAATGGCTACACCTTC
NA	TRBJ2-7	TRBV23-1	NA	13	CASSHGTHYEQYF	TGCGCCAGCAGTCATGGGACACACTACGAGCAGTACTTC
TRBD2	TRBJ2-1	TRBV7-9	NA	16	CASSKLAGGSYNEQFF	TGTGCCAGCAGCAAACTAGCGGGAGGATCGTACAATGAGCAGTTCTTC
TRBD1	TRBJ1-1	TRBV30	NA	17	CAWGLRIGQGPRFEAFF	TGTGCCTGGGGATTACGGATCGGACAGGGGCCAAGGTTTGAAGCTTTCTTT
NA	TRBJ2-2	TRBV28	NA	13	CASRLPNTGELFF	TGTGCCAGTCGGTTACCGAACACCGGGGAGCTGTTTTTT
TRBD2	TRBJ2-2	TRBV27	NA	15	CASSKMTSGIGELFF	TGTGCCAGCAGCAAAATGACTAGCGGGATTGGGGAGCTGTTTTTT
TRBD2	TRBJ2-1	TRBV13	NA	15	CASSLLTSGNDEQFF	TGTGCCAGCAGCTTACTCACTAGCGGGAACGATGAGCAGTTCTTC
NA	TRBJ2-7	TRBV19	NA	14	CASSIDALSREQYF	TGTGCCAGTAGTATAGATGCCCTAAGCCGCGAGCAGTACTTC
NA	TRBJ2-7	TRBV20-1	NA	11	CSVPRAAEQYF	TGCAGTGTTCCGAGGGCCGCCGAGCAGTACTTC
NA	TRBJ2-5	TRBV6-5	NA	13	CASRPQGKETQYF	TGTGCCAGCAGGCCCCAGGGGAAAGAGACCCAGTACTTC
NA	TRBJ2-7	TRBV6-6	NA	11	CASRESRPVYF	TGTGCCAGCAGGGAAAGTCGGCCGGTGTACTTC
NA	TRBJ2-7	TRBV18	NA	11	CASSGEYEQYF	TGTGCCAGCTCAGGGGAATACGAGCAGTACTTC
NA	TRBJ2-1	TRBV14	NA	15	CASSHKTFGIGEQFF	TGTGCCAGCAGCCACAAGACTTTTGGAATCGGTGAGCAGTTCTTC
TRBD1	TRBJ2-7	TRBV5-1	NA	14	CASSATGGSYEQYF	TGCGCCAGCAGCGCCACAGGGGGCTCCTACGAGCAGTACTTC
NA	TRBJ1-1	TRBV7-9	few	13	CASSLTAQGEAFF	TGTGCCAGCAGCTTAACCGCGCAGGGAGAAGCTTTCTTT
TRBD1	TRBJ2-1	TRBV5-6	once	15	CASSFVDRGRGEQFF	TGTGCCAGCAGCTTTGTGGACAGGGGGAGAGGTGAGCAGTTCTTC
NA	TRBJ1-1	TRBV2	NA	14	CASSGRGMNTEAFF	TGTGCCAGCAGCGGGAGAGGGATGAACACTGAAGCTTTCTTT
NA	TRBJ2-5	TRBV19	once	13	CASSIGILETQYF	TGTGCCAGTAGTATAGGGATCTTGGAGACCCAGTACTTC
NA	TRBJ2-6	TRBV29-1	NA	14	CSVVQGSGANVLTF	TGCAGCGTCGTGCAGGGCTCTGGGGCCAACGTCCTGACTTTC
NA	TRBJ2-3	TRBV25-1	NA	13	CASSELARDTQYF	TGTGCCAGCAGTGAACTCGCTAGGGATACGCAGTATTTT
TRBD2	TRBJ2-1	TRBV19	NA	15	CAPRQIAGGRHEQFF	TGTGCCCCTAGACAAATAGCGGGAGGGCGGCATGAGCAGTTCTTC
TRBD1	TRBJ2-1	TRBV15	NA	15	CATSPTGQANNEQFF	TGTGCCACCAGCCCCACCGGACAGGCAAACAATGAGCAGTTCTTC